The source of this TCR beta chain is a study of cytomegalovirus exposure and HLA in healthy donors (dated by TCRdb to about 2017). Notes on the research overall: An earlier analysis of approximately 640 of the donors reported 250 to 300 Gb of sequence data and approximately 110 million unique TCR beta sequences from about 200 million T cells. An early release that covered 640 HLA-typed donors contained approximately 300 gigabases of sequencing data and 80 million or so unique TCR sequences. Of the roughly 400 genotyped donors, less than 90% were placed in the genetic ancestry cluster associated with self-reported Caucasian donors. The study aimed to test whether cataloging public T cell receptors could reveal signatures of past pathogen exposure. The T cell repertoires of around 670 subjects were profiled by immunosequencing and related to cytomegalovirus serostatus. Along with the roughly 710-subject first cohort, a separate validation cohort of 120 different subjects was used. To predict cytomegalovirus infection status, the study combined high-throughput TCR immunosequencing, statistical association of individual TCRs with disease status, and machine learning. In a later analysis, previously published TCR beta repertoires from several hundred donors were re-analyzed and high-resolution HLA genotyping was added so that TCR occurrence patterns could be studied. Rather than using new phenotypic data, the later analysis identified candidate immune exposures from TCR beta sequences and from how often those sequences occurred across donors. An earlier analysis of more than 450 of the donors used high-throughput TCR beta sequencing to judge whether each TCR beta V gene segment behaved as functional or pseudogenic. Alongside the repertoire data, information on donor age, sex, ethnicity and CMV serostatus was compiled. In a later genetic analysis, genome-wide SNP genotypes for 398 of the 666 donors were used, and that subset was treated as a discovery cohort. All discovery cohort repertoires had been generated on a single sequencing platform. Class I and class II HLA loci were covered by the typing at four-digit resolution. Typing coverage differed by locus: A, B, C, DRB1 and DQB1 were typed in about 620-630 donors, DQA1 in 522, DPA1 in 606, and DPB1 in just under 490. Roughly five DR-DQ haplotypes were treated as single units for association and clustering because of strong linkage in the cohort. Among about 400 genotyped donors of the cohort, an average of around 250,000 unique TCR beta nucleotide sequences was sequenced per donor, of which 15% to 20% were non-productive. What the work shows at the level of the full study, not this receptor alone: In an earlier analysis of 500 to 650 of the donors, most TCR beta V segments appeared in productive rearrangements about 87% or about 30% of the time, broadly matching IMGT annotations. The study listed 164 TCR beta chains as associated with cytomegalovirus. It was suggested by the authors that the approach could potentially be generalized to other disease states and immunological phenotypes. In a later genetic analysis, a missense DCLRE1C variant was associated with V-gene and J-gene trimming of TCR beta chains, and the association was replicated in an independent cohort. The sequencing pipeline was judged likely to have produced a cluster of highly shared sequence variants as a technical artifact. Because the 87-base-pair reads could not distinguish some IMGT-functional V segments, including TRBV6-2 and TRBV6-3, those segments were excluded. According to a later analysis, TCR association rates differed among HLA loci, with DRB1 alleles showing the most associated TCRs and HLA-C alleles showing the fewest. Cytomegalovirus status was reported to be diagnosed by the classifier with high specificity and sensitivity in both the original and validation cohorts. The cohort was sequenced for TCR beta chains only, and without alpha or paired-chain data the features that could be detected were limited. In a later genetic analysis, fewer N-insertions in productive TCRs were reported among donors in an Asian-associated ancestry cluster than the roughly 640-donor mean. In a later analysis, most CMV-associated TCR beta chains were found to appear HLA-restricted, with HLA associations seemingly driven largely by CMV exposure. A further reported finding was that TCR beta sequences accurately predicted the HLA-A and HLA-B alleles for most subjects in the first cohort. Three of the identified cytomegalovirus-associated TCR beta chains were confirmed in vitro to be specific for cytomegalovirus antigens. At a false discovery rate of 0.05, a later analysis linked under 20,000 TCR beta sequences to specific HLA alleles. According to a later analysis, parvovirus B19, influenza, CMV and Epstein-Barr virus appeared linked to several top co-occurrence clusters. Correlated functional status among segregating V segments might be attributable to linkage disequilibrium, but an unknown experimental factor could not be ruled out. Because some donors lacked HLA typing at each locus, the association tests relied only on the typed subset. In a later analysis, HLA-associated TCR beta chains showed more clonal expansion and lower generation probabilities than non-associated chains that were equally common. Approximately 16 rarely observed V segments, including chromosome 9 orphons, were excluded from the earlier analysis of just under 600 of the donors because counts were too low. Presence/absence analyses assumed roughly uniform sequencing depth across donors, an assumption that may not hold. When HLA alleles, especially DR and DQ, strongly co-occurred, TCR associations were difficult to assign to individual alleles. Most TCR sequences were seen in very few donors, while some public TCRs were found in many individuals. Immune exposure information for the cohort was limited to CMV serostatus.

Concerning this clone itself: Its cognate antigen has yet to be identified. Per-base quality was not reported, and no clone a single base away is much larger than it.

The cysteine opens and the phenylalanine closes a CDR3 of 14 amino acids. The sequence is cut down to CDR3 DNA, 42 bases in frame from base 1. V is reduced by 2 bases and J by 2 bases, leaving a spacing of 9 bases between them. As encoded in the germline V gene, CDR1 is MDHEN while CDR2 is SYDVKM. The cohort consisted of 650 to 700 healthy bone marrow donors. At the time of sampling, every cohort member was nominally healthy, though immune exposures that went unrecorded were likely present. The donor tested CMV seropositive, placing the donor among the roughly 270 seropositive members of the cohort. A peripheral blood sample was provided by each donor, and peripheral blood mononuclear cells were used for TCR beta sequencing. Genomic DNA was extracted from the blood cell samples with the Qiagen DNeasy Blood Extraction Kit. The library was made by the immunoSEQ multiplex PCR assay. A mixture of 60 forward primers for TCR Vbeta segments and 13 reverse primers for TCR Jbeta segments was used in the multiplex PCR. The CDR3 region of rearranged TCR beta genes was amplified from genomic DNA by a multiplex PCR assay. On the Illumina HiSeq System, the amplified TCR beta libraries were sequenced as 87-base-pair reads. The original pipeline was this. In a later analysis, roughly 80 million unique TCR beta chains were counted across the approximately 640 repertoires, and around 11 million of these chains were shared by at least two donors. To remove PCR and sequencing errors, raw reads were error-corrected and collapsed into unique sequences using a nearest-neighbor algorithm that merged closely related sequences. V, D and J gene segments were assigned by aligning CDR3 sequences to IMGT reference sequences. Each retained sequence needed at least a six-nucleotide match to both a V gene segment and a J gene segment. Rearrangements were classified as productive when the CDR3 lacked stop codons and remained in frame with V and J, and all other rearrangements were classified as non-productive. CDR3 was defined by IMGT convention, running from the second conserved V-encoded cysteine to the conserved J-encoded phenylalanine. The earlier analysis of around 640 of the donors excluded sequences that lacked an unambiguous match to a single V gene segment. In an earlier analysis of approximately 560 of the donors, a V segment was called functional when productive rearrangements were above 56.7%, and segregating when the standard deviation between donors exceeded 5%. A statistical classification framework was developed to diagnose cytomegalovirus status using the catalog of TCR beta chain sequences. A later analysis assigned V and J genes by comparing TCR nucleotide sequences with IMGT/GENE-DB human TR gene sequences. The TCRdist pipeline was used in a later analysis to assign CDR3 sequences and most-parsimonious VDJ recombination scenarios. In a later analysis, each TCR beta chain was defined by its CDR3 amino acid sequence together with its V-gene family, and reads lacking a unique V-gene family were excluded. In a later analysis, 450 to 600 highly shared, low-generation-probability nucleotide sequences were removed to address suspected cross-contamination and a sequencing artifact. A later analysis calculated a clonal expansion index for each public chain from normalized within-repertoire ranks of inferred template counts. Generation probabilities in a later analysis came from a VDJ recombination model fitted to out-of-frame rearrangements, and those results were checked against IGoR. In a later analysis, TCR-TCR, TCR-HLA and TCR-CMV co-occurrence was scored with hypergeometric tests, and a repertoire-size bias correction was applied to TCR pairs. In a later analysis, false discovery rates were estimated by permuting HLA or CMV assignments 20 times. In a later analysis, co-occurring TCRs were grouped using DBSCAN, and TCRdist sequence similarity was added for clustering within HLA-allele-positive subsets. Repertoires with fewer than 30,000 or more than 120,000 public chains, plus five repertoires with anomalous nucleotide sharing, were excluded from co-occurrence clustering. Held by TCRdb, this immuneACCESS table contains in-frame sequences only and omits some clones. Under half of the omission traces to an unresolved V gene where checked; the cause of the rest is unknown. The V and J calls and clone size come from that table; D and trimming were worked out from the DNA. The sample includes 55,000 to 65,000 clones, with roughly 90% observed a single time. Approximately 1.6% of the sample goes to the ten largest clones.

Recombination linked TRBV28 to TRBJ2-5; the D gene identity is not certain. The sample comprised PBMCs. The origin of this receptor is a man aged 30 to 39 in good health and CMV-seropositive. The CDR3 reads CASSLHSPQETQYF. DNA sequence: TGTGCCAGCAGTTTACACAGCCCTCAAGAGACCCAGTACTTC.